One sample yielded the 15 T cell receptor beta chains listed below, sequenced in a study of glioma-infiltrating T cells after dendritic cell vaccination. TCRdb's copy holds only in-frame clones and misses some; the assay was immunoSEQ multiplex PCR. The table lists around 78,000 clones, 85% of them singletons. Time point defined: after dendritic cell vaccination, including at tumor progression/relapse. Material: blood, obtained after dendritic cell vaccination. These receptors all come from a human donor with glioblastoma.

J is TRBJ1-2 and V is TRBV28, with D hard to call. This CDR3 contains 10 residues. Trimming took off 9 bases at V and 3 bases at J, with 5 bases between the two ends. Germline lookup yields CDR1 MDHEN and CDR2 SYDVKM. The CDR3 coding sequence is TGTGCCAGTTCGGACTATGGCTACACCTTC. As protein: CASSDYGYTF.

The chain couples TRBV6-1 to TRBJ1-2; D perhaps matches TRBD1 (5 bases). This CDR3 is built from 14 residues. In germline, CDR1 is MNHNS, CDR2 SASEGT. V was clipped by 6 bases and J by 5 bases, with 16 bases between them. The CDR3 here is CASSADSYPYGYTF. The CDR3, as DNA: TGTGCCAGCAGCGCAGACAGCTACCCATATGGCTACACCTTC.

The rearrangement joins TRBV11-2 to TRBJ2-2, with a possible D match to TRBD2 (5 bases). Germline V CDR1 and CDR2: SGHAT, FQNNGV. Deletions cut 7 bases from V and 0 bases from J, with 12 bases between. The CDR3 length is 15 residues. As DNA, the CDR3 is TGTGCCAGCACCCAGAGAGGGCCGAACACCGGGGAGCTGTTTTTT. Its protein is CASTQRGPNTGELFF.

This clone has only one observation. V is TRBV4-1 and J is TRBJ2-5; the match to TRBD2 covers 10 bases. This CDR3 has 21 amino acids. Germline trimming cut 1 base from V and 3 bases from J; bases unmatched to any gene: 20. Germline assignment: CDR1 MGHRA and CDR2 YSYEKL. CDR3 sequence reads: CASSQVGLAGDEKGGKETQYF. For the CDR3, the DNA is TGCGCCAGCAGCCAAGTGGGTCTAGCGGGGGACGAGAAAGGGGGAAAAGAGACCCAGTACTTC.

The chain couples TRBV7-6 to TRBJ2-7; D gene uncertain. The V gene lost 8 bases and the J gene lost 1 base, with 12 bases spanning the gap. CDR1 and CDR2 from the germline V gene are SGHVS and FNYEAQ. This CDR3 is 13 amino acids long. The CDR3 DNA sequence: TGTGCCAGCGCCGGCGGCGCATCCTACGAGCAGTACTTC. Its protein product is CASAGGASYEQYF.

The chain combines TRBV2 with TRBJ1-2; 7 nucleotides match TRBD1. This CDR3 contains 14 residues. CDR1 and CDR2 from the germline V gene are SNHLY and FYNNEI. V shed 3 bases, J shed 4 bases, and the junction held 5 bases outside the gene matches. The CDR3 loop reads CASSDGRGSYGYTF. The CDR3 DNA reads TGTGCCAGCAGTGATGGCAGGGGGTCCTATGGCTACACCTTC.

J is TRBJ2-3 and V is TRBV7-9; tentatively, D is TRBD2 (5 bases). Germline CDR1 is SEHNR and CDR2 is FQNEAQ (reference sequence). Trimming stripped 5 bases from V and 0 bases from J, with 12 bases between. The CDR3 consists of 15 residues. CDR3 region: CASSTRPPSTDTQYF. The DNA of the CDR3 is TGTGCCAGCAGCACTAGGCCCCCTAGCACAGATACGCAGTATTTT. The whole variable domain, filled in from reference TRBV7-9 and TRBJ2-3, reads DTGVSQNPRHKITKRGQNVTFRCDPISEHNRLYWYRQTLGQGPEFLTYFQNEAQLEKSRLLSDRFSAERPKGSFSTLEIQRTEQGDSAMYLCASSTRPPSTDTQYFGPGTRLTVL.

The chain recombines TRBV29-1 with TRBJ2-6, with D unresolved. Trimming pared 4 bases from V and 0 bases from J, leaving 7 bases between. Germline lookup yields CDR1 SQVTM and CDR2 ANQGSEA. The CDR3 has 14 amino acids. The CDR3 coding sequence is TGCAGCGTTGCCCTAAACTCTGGGGCCAACGTCCTGACTTTC. Protein sequence: CSVALNSGANVLTF.

This chain joins TRBV27 and TRBJ1-2; the match to TRBD1 covers 8 bases. J lost 4 bases, V lost 5 bases, and 6 bases had no gene match. The CDR3 contains 14 residues. Germline V CDR1 and CDR2: MNHEY, SMNVEV (reference sequence). CDR3 sequence: CASSSPDRAYGYTF. Written as DNA, the CDR3 is TGTGCCAGCAGTAGCCCGGACAGGGCCTATGGCTACACCTTC.

The chain uses TRBV7-9 and TRBJ2-1, with 8 positions matching TRBD1. After removal of 2 bases from V and 7 bases from J, the junction contained 7 bases not matched to a gene. The V gene's germline CDR1 is SEHNR and CDR2 FQNEAQ (reference sequence). This CDR3 contains 15 residues. The CDR3 sequence: CASSLPGQGWNEQFF. The CDR3 DNA reads TGTGCCAGCAGCTTACCCGGACAGGGTTGGAATGAGCAGTTCTTC.

The chain recombines TRBV4-3 with TRBJ1-3; D is uncertain. This CDR3 has 16 residues. The V gene's germline CDR1 is LGHNA and CDR2 YSLEER. V was trimmed by 0 bases and J by 4 bases, leaving 13 bases between them. The CDR3 DNA reads TGCGCCAGCAGCCAAGATTTGGGCGGGGTAGGAAACACCATATATTTT. As protein: CASSQDLGGVGNTIYF.

The chain combines TRBV5-4 with TRBJ2-6; TRBD1 might be the D (6 bases). V was clipped by 5 bases and J by 1 base, with 7 bases between them. Per germline, CDR1 SGHNT and CDR2 YYREEE (reference sequence). The CDR3 loop spans 14 amino acids. The CDR3 loop is CASRGGSGANVLTF. CDR3 in DNA: TGTGCCAGCAGAGGGGGTTCTGGGGCCAACGTCCTGACTTTC.

The chain is built from TRBV19 and TRBJ1-2; D may be TRBD1 (5 bases). The CDR3 consists of 13 residues. In germline, CDR1 is LNHDA, CDR2 SQIVND (reference sequence). V lost 5 bases and J 4 bases, leaving 11 bases between the germline ends. CDR3 bases: TGTGCCAGTAGTGAAGGACACTTCTATGGCTACACCTTC. Translation gives CASSEGHFYGYTF.

This clone was seen a few times. The J gene is TRBJ1-2, the V gene TRBV9, with 8 bases fitting TRBD1. After removal of 0 bases from V and 12 bases from J, the junction contained 7 bases not matched to a gene. This CDR3 has 13 amino acids. Germline V gene data show CDR1 as SGDLS and CDR2 as YYNGEE. Here the CDR3 reads CASSVASRGLHTF. In nucleotides, the CDR3 is TGTGCCAGCAGCGTAGCGTCCAGGGGGCTCCACACCTTC.

The V gene is TRBV9, the J gene TRBJ2-1, with 10 bases aligning to TRBD2. V shed 1 base and J 4 bases; nucleotides not matched to a gene: 2. Looked up from germline, CDR1 is SGDLS and CDR2 is YYNGEE. CDR3 length equals 15 residues. The CDR3 here is CASSVLAGVYNEQFF. For the CDR3, the DNA is TGTGCCAGCAGCGTACTAGCGGGAGTTTACAATGAGCAGTTCTTC.